One sample yielded the 5 T cell receptor beta chains listed below, sequenced in a study of shared clonotypes between healthy human individuals. The naive CD8 subset, CD45RO-negative cells positively selected for CCR7, excluded terminally differentiated effector memory CD45RA+ cells. Generated by immunoSEQ multiplex PCR, the TCRdb table keeps only in-frame clones and is missing some. The data show 2 million to 2.5 million clones, about 95% seen once. The sequenced sample was naive CD8+ T cells sorted from blood. These receptors all stem from a man in his late teens or twenties in good health.

J is TRBJ1-1 and V is TRBV5-1, with a weak D call TRBD1 (5 bases). CDR1 is SGHRS and CDR2 is YFSETQ in the germline V gene. V lost 5 bases and J 4 bases, leaving 15 bases between the germline ends. The CDR3 length is 14 residues. The CDR3 loop reads CASRAIGGITEAFF. DNA for the CDR3: TGCGCCAGCAGAGCGATCGGGGGGATCACTGAAGCTTTCTTT.

The CDR3 here is CASRRDSLYNSPLHF. In DNA, the CDR3 is TGTGCCAGCAGGAGGGACAGCCTCTATAATTCACCCCTCCACTTT. The chain couples TRBV2 to TRBJ1-6; TRBD1 aligns across 7 bases. Germline lookup yields CDR1 SNHLY and CDR2 FYNNEI. Losses at the gene ends were 6 bases for V and 3 bases for J; bases not matched to a gene: 5. The length of the CDR3 is 15 residues. Combining the CDR3 with reference TRBV2 and TRBJ1-6 gives the whole variable domain EPEVTQTPSHQVTQMGQEVILRCVPISNHLYFYWYRQILGQKVEFLVSFYNNEISEKSEIFDDQFSVERPDGSNFTLKIRSTKLEDSAMYFCASRRDSLYNSPLHFGNGTRLTVT.

The chain employs TRBV28 and TRBJ2-3, with D maybe TRBD2 (5 bases). Trimming stripped 4 bases from V and 0 bases from J, with 8 bases between. The CDR3 is 14 residues long. Germline values: CDR1 MDHEN, CDR2 SYDVKM. As DNA, the CDR3 is TGTGCCAGCAGTTCAGAGGGTAGCACAGATACGCAGTATTTT. Its protein is CASSSEGSTDTQYF.

The rearrangement links TRBV6-1 to TRBJ2-7; 11 nucleotides align to TRBD1. The CDR3 covers 14 residues. The V gene end was trimmed by 6 bases and the J gene end by 6 bases; junction bases not matched to a gene: 7. The germline V gene encodes CDR1 MNHNS and CDR2 SASEGT. CDR3 DNA: TGTGCCAGCAGCAGCCGGGACAGGGGGTTCGAGCAGTACTTC. The encoded protein is CASSSRDRGFEQYF.

For the CDR3, the DNA is TGTGCCAGCAGCTTAGAACCTAGCGGGGACATTCAGTACTTC. Translation: CASSLEPSGDIQYF. V and J are TRBV7-2 and TRBJ2-4; 9 nucleotides agree with TRBD2. V lost 1 base to trimming and J lost 8 bases; unmatched junction nucleotides: 3. The CDR3 is 14 residues long. The V gene's germline CDR1 is SGHTA and CDR2 FQGNSA.